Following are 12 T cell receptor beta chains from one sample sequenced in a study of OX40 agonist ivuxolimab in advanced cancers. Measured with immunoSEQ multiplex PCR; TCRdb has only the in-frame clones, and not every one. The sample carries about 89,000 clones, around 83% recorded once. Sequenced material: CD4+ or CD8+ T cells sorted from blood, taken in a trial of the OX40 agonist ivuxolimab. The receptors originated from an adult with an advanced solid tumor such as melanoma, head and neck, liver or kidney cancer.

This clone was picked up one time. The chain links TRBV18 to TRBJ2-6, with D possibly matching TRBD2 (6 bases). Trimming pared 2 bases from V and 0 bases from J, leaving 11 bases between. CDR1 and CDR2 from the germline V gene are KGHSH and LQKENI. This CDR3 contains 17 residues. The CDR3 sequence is CASSPGGGISGANVLTF. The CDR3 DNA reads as TGTGCCAGCTCACCAGGCGGCGGGATCTCTGGGGCCAACGTCCTGACTTTC.

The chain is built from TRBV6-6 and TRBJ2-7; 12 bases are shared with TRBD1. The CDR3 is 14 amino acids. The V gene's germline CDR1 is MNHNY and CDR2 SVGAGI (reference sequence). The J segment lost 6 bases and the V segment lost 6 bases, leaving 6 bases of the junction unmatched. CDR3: CASRPGQGAFEQYF. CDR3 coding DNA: TGTGCCAGCAGACCGGGACAGGGGGCTTTCGAGCAGTACTTC.

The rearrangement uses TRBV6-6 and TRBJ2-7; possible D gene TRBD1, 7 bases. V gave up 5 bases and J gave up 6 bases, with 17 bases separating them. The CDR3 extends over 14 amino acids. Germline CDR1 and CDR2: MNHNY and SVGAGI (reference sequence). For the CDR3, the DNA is TGTGCCAGCAGTCCCCGCGGAGGGGGCCGCGAGCAGTACTTC. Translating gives CASSPRGGGREQYF.

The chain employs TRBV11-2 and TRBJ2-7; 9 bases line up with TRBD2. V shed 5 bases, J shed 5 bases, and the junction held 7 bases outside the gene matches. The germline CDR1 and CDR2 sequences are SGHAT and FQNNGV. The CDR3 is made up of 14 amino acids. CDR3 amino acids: CASSPLAGRDEQYF. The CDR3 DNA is TGTGCCAGCAGCCCTCTAGCGGGAAGGGACGAGCAGTACTTC. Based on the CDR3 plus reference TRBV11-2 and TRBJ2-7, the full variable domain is EAGVAQSPRYKIIEKRQSVAFWCNPISGHATLYWYQQILGQGPKLLIQFQNNGVVDDSQLPKDRFSAERLKGVDSTLKIQPAKLEDSAVYLCASSPLAGRDEQYFGPGTRLTVT.

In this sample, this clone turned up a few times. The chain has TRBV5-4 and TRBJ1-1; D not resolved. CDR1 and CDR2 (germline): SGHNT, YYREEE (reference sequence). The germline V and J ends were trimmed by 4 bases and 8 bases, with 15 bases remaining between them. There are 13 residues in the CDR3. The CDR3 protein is CASSPYSKMEAFF. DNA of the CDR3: TGTGCCAGCAGCCCCTATAGCAAAATGGAAGCTTTCTTT.

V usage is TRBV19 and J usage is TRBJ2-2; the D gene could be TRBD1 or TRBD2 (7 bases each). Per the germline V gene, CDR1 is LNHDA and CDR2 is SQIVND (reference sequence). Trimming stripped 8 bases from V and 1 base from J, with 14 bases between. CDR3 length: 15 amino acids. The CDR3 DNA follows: TGTGCCAGTCAGGGGGGGACAGTGAACACCGGGGAGCTGTTTTTT. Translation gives CASQGGTVNTGELFF.

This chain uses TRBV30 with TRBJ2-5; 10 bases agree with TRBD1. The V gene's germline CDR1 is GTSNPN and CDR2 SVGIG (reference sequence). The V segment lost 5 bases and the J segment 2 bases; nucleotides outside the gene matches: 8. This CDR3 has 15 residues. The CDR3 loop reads CAWSTGQGPQETQYF. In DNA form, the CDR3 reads TGTGCCTGGTCAACGGGACAGGGGCCTCAAGAGACCCAGTACTTC.

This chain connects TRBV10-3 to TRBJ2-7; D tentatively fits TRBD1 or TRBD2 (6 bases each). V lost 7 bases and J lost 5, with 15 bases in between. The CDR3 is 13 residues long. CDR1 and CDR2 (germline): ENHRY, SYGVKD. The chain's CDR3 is CAITEGGVHEQYF. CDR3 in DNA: TGTGCCATCACCGAGGGGGGCGTCCACGAGCAGTACTTC.

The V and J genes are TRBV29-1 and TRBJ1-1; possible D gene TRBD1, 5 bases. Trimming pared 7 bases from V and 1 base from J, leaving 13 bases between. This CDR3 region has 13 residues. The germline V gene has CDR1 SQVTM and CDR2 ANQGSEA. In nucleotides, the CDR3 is TGCAGCGGGAACCCCCAGGGGAACACTGAAGCTTTCTTT. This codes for CSGNPQGNTEAFF. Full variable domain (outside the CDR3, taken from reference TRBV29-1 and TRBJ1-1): SAVISQKPSRDICQRGTSLTIQCQVDSQVTMMFWYRQQPGQSLTLIATANQGSEATYESGFVIDKFPISRPNLTFSTLTVSNMSPEDSSIYLCSGNPQGNTEAFFGQGTRLTVV.

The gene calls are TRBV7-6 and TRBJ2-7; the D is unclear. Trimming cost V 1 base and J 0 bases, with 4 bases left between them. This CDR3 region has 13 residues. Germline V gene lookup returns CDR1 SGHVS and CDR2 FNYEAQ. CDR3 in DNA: TGTGCCAGCAGCTTAGGGGTCTCCTACGAGCAGTACTTC. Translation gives CASSLGVSYEQYF.

The CDR3 DNA is TGTGCCACCAGCAGAGATGGCAGCTATGGCTACACCTTC. Its protein product is CATSRDGSYGYTF. V is TRBV15 and J is TRBJ1-2; D not certain. Germline V CDR1 and CDR2: LNHNV, YYDKDF (reference sequence). The CDR3 runs to 13 residues. With 0 bases removed from V and 4 bases from J, the gap between germline ends came to 6 bases. The entire variable domain, with the rest obtained from reference TRBV15 and TRBJ1-2, is as follows: DAMVIQNPRYQVTQFGKPVTLSCSQTLNHNVMYWYQQKSSQAPKLLFHYYDKDFNNEADTPDNFQSRRPNTSFCFLDIRSPGLGDTAMYLCATSRDGSYGYTFGSGTRLTVV.

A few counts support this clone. The CDR3, as DNA: TGTGCCAGCAGTTACCTTACTAGCGGGAGCAATGAGCAGTTCTTC. Its protein is CASSYLTSGSNEQFF. The chain couples TRBV6-6 to TRBJ2-1; 11 bases align to TRBD2. The CDR3 sequence is 15 residues long. V shed 2 bases and J 6 bases; nucleotides not matched to a gene: 3. Germline CDR1 is MNHNY and CDR2 is SVGAGI (reference sequence).